These 9 T cell receptor beta chains came from one sample sequenced in a study of Graves' ophthalmopathy and Graves' hyperthyroidism. RNA transcripts served as template for amplifying TCR beta CDR3 sequences. Second-round multiplex PCR came after a first-round RT-PCR that employed HTBI primers. TCRdb called the multiplex PCR reads again in MiXCR, with one record for every CDR3 protein. The sample yields just over 400,000 distinct CDR3 sequences, around 21% seen once. Source material: peripheral blood. The receptors stem from a woman aged 18 to 35 with stable Graves' hyperthyroidism.

This clonotype was counted many times. The chain uses TRBV19 and TRBJ1-2, with D perhaps matching TRBD1 (6 bases). V lost 7 bases and J lost 3, with 21 bases in between. CDR1 is LNHDA and CDR2 is SQIVND in the germline V gene (reference sequence). CDR3 length: 16 amino acids. CDR3 sequence (DNA): TGTGCCAGTAACGGGGGCCCTTGGCAGGAGTACTATGGCTACACCTTC. It yields the protein CASNGGPWQEYYGYTF.

This clonotype was found many times. The rearrangement uses TRBV7-9 and TRBJ2-7; a weak D match, TRBD1 (5 bases). Germline V gene sequence: CDR1 SEHNR, CDR2 FQNEAQ (reference sequence). Trimming cost V 3 bases and J 5 bases, with 11 bases left between them. The CDR3 totals 13 residues. The CDR3: CASSLIRVDEQYF. The CDR3, as DNA: TGTGCCAGCAGCTTGATCAGGGTGGACGAGCAGTACTTC.

This clonotype was counted at least ten times. The rearrangement uses TRBV6-5 and TRBJ2-7; TRBD2 aligns across 12 bases. This CDR3 contains 17 residues. Losses at the gene ends were 2 bases for V and 2 bases for J; bases not matched to a gene: 7. CDR1 and CDR2 (germline): MNHEY, SVGAGI. CDR3: CASSYNLGLAGTYEQYF. The CDR3 region has the DNA TGTGCCAGCAGTTACAACCTCGGACTAGCGGGAACCTACGAGCAGTACTTC.

This clonotype has ten or more counts. At one of its ends the junction is not consistent with the germline gene, which may arise from a read error. This chain connects TRBV19 to TRBJ1-6, with no clear D. Germline-derived CDR1 and CDR2 are LNHDA and SQIVND (reference sequence). The CDR3 spans 14 residues. The CDR3 loop is CASSETENGSLLHF. The CDR3 DNA reads as TGTGCCAGTAGCGAGACCGAAAATGGGTCACTCCTCCACTTT.

The table lists this clonotype with many counts. V usage is TRBV20-1 and J usage is TRBJ2-7, with no clear D. Germline V gene data show CDR1 as DFQATT and CDR2 as SNEGSKA (reference sequence). Trimming pared 4 bases from V and 6 bases from J, leaving 7 bases between. The CDR3 is 10 residues long. The DNA of the CDR3 is TGCAGTGCTACCGTGATCGAGCAGTACTTC. This codes for CSATVIEQYF.

This clonotype was seen at least ten times. This chain links TRBV4-1 with TRBJ2-5; possible D gene TRBD2, 6 bases. Germline values: CDR1 MGHRA, CDR2 YSYEKL. Between the trimmed V and J ends, which lost 2 bases and 2 bases, there was a span of 12 bases. This CDR3 is 15 amino acids long. CDR3 amino acids: CASSQQGLAQETQYF. The CDR3, as DNA: TGCGCCAGCAGCCAACAGGGTCTAGCGCAAGAGACCCAGTACTTC.

With regard to this clonotype: A single base separates this from a much larger clone, so it may be a read error. Because it lacks the conserved phenylalanine or tryptophan at the end, this CDR3 is likely a read error. The gene calls are TRBV30 and TRBJ1-5, with TRBD1 as a possible D gene (6 bases). This CDR3 has 13 amino acids. V lost 6 bases and J 6 bases, leaving 15 bases between the germline ends. Germline CDR1 GTSNPN, CDR2 SVGIG (reference sequence). The CDR3 loop is CACGPGGGQPQHY. The CDR3 DNA sequence: TGTGCCTGTGGGCCTGGGGGCGGTCAGCCCCAGCATTAT.

In its sample, this clonotype was seen many times. The chain is built from TRBV5-1 and TRBJ2-2, with 8 positions matching TRBD1. Germline lookup yields CDR1 SGHRS and CDR2 YFSETQ. Trimming removed 5 bases from V and 6 bases from J; junction bases left unmatched: 9. The CDR3 length is 15 residues. Here the CDR3 reads CASSPGQGFAGELFF. CDR3 sequence (DNA): TGCGCCAGCAGTCCCGGACAGGGCTTTGCCGGGGAGCTGTTTTTT.

The chain couples TRBV12-3 or TRBV12-4 to TRBJ1-2; D unclear. The CDR3 extends over 18 amino acids. Between the trimmed V and J ends, which lost 6 bases and 3 bases, there was a span of 26 bases. This CDR3 reads CASRHLTTDTYGYYGYTF. The CDR3 region has the DNA TGTGCCAGCAGACATCTTACAACAGACACCTATGGCTACTATGGCTACACCTTC.